The T cell receptor (beta chain) under discussion was sequenced for a study of cytomegalovirus exposure and HLA in healthy donors. Findings and caveats of the study: In a later analysis, donors in an Asian-associated ancestry cluster reportedly had fewer N-insertions in productive TCRs than the cohort mean. The productive fraction for most TCR beta V segments was about 87% or about 30% in an earlier analysis.

Vbeta (60) and Jbeta (13) primers were used in the PCR. Only in-frame clones appear in the TCRdb table, and some are missing; sequencing was by immunoSEQ multiplex PCR. The repertoire holds some 120,000 clones, with 80% as singletons. As regards this clone: Its antigen remains unknown.

The source material was PBMCs. The sequence was collected from a man in his forties in good health and CMV-seronegative.

CDR3 in amino acids: CASSPETEQFF. The CDR3 region has the DNA TGTGCCAGCTCACCAGAGACAGAGCAGTTCTTC. V and J are TRBV18 and TRBJ2-1; D call uncertain. CDR1 is KGHSH, CDR2 LQKENI, per germline. Trimming took off 2 bases at V and 10 bases at J, with 6 bases between the two ends. CDR3 length: 11 residues.